Listed below are T cell receptor beta chains from one sample, sequenced in a study of T cell responses to AZD1222 COVID-19 vaccine. Sequenced by immunoSEQ multiplex PCR; TCRdb stores in-frame clones only, minus some. The sample has 85,000 to 120,000 clones; approximately 84% are singletons. Sequenced material: peripheral blood, taken on day 0 of AZD1222 vaccination. These receptors were taken from an adult in good health. CDR3s include the opening cysteine and the closing phenylalanine or tryptophan. The D gene is left open where the match is weak. The listing skips clone size in some rows; elsewhere it reads once, few, many or a size class.

>TRBV19|TRBD1|TRBJ2-5|-
CASSRGQSQETQYF
TGTGCCAGTAGTAGGGGACAGAGCCAAGAGACCCAGTACTTC
>TRBV6-2/TRBV6-3|-|TRBJ1-2|-
CASSLMVRGYGYTF
TGTGCCAGCAGCCTAATGGTCAGGGGCTATGGCTACACCTTC
>TRBV19|-|TRBJ1-3|-
CASKGDSGNTIYF
TGTGCCAGTAAGGGGGACTCTGGAAACACCATATATTTT
>TRBV28|-|TRBJ1-2|-
CASGGLLGYTF
TGTGCCAGCGGGGGGCTATTAGGCTACACCTTC
>TRBV6-1|-|TRBJ1-5|-
CASSEPRGPSGQPQHF
TGTGCCAGCAGTGAACCCCGGGGGCCATCGGGTCAGCCCCAGCATTTT
>TRBV19|TRBD1|TRBJ1-2|-
CASSIQTGFNGYTF
TGTGCCAGTAGTATCCAGACAGGGTTCAATGGCTACACCTTC
>TRBV6-6|-|TRBJ1-4|once
CATHRDGLPNEKLFF
TGTGCCACCCACCGGGACGGCTTACCTAATGAAAAACTGTTTTTT
>TRBV5-4|TRBD2|TRBJ2-1|-
CASSRTSGRNNEQFF
TGTGCCAGCAGCAGGACTAGCGGGAGGAACAATGAGCAGTTCTTC
>TRBV4-3|-|TRBJ2-5|-
CASSEGQRKTQYF
TGCGCCAGCAGCGAAGGACAGCGGAAGACCCAGTACTTC
>TRBV3-1/TRBV3-2|-|TRBJ2-6|-
CASSDYSGANVLTF
TGTGCCAGCAGCGACTACTCTGGGGCCAACGTCCTGACTTTC
>TRBV24-1|TRBD1|TRBJ1-1|once
CATRQGDTEAFF
TGTGCCACCAGACAGGGGGACACTGAAGCTTTCTTT
>TRBV2|-|TRBJ2-7|medium-sized
CASSVWLSGEEQYF
TGTGCCAGCAGTGTCTGGCTGTCCGGCGAGGAGCAGTACTTC
>TRBV5-4|-|TRBJ2-5|once
CASSLVAPGWGETQYF
TGTGCCAGCAGCTTGGTCGCCCCTGGCTGGGGGGAGACCCAGTACTTC